This TCR beta chain came from a study of cytomegalovirus exposure and HLA in healthy donors (dated by TCRdb to 2015 to 2018). For the wider study: In an earlier analysis of about 560 of the donors, 276 Gb of sequence data and some 120 million unique TCR beta sequences from 180 million or so T cells were reported. An early release covering about 600 HLA-typed donors comprised 250 to 350 gigabases of sequencing data and 85 million or so unique TCR sequences. Of the roughly 390 genotyped donors, 81% were placed in the genetic ancestry cluster associated with self-reported Caucasian donors. The study was designed to test whether signatures of past pathogen exposure could be identified by cataloging public T cell receptors. Using immunosequencing, the study profiled T cell repertoires from about 650 subjects and related those repertoires to cytomegalovirus serostatus. Along with the approximately 650-subject first cohort, a separate validation cohort of more than 90 different subjects was used. High-throughput TCR immunosequencing, statistical association of individual TCRs with disease status, and machine learning were combined to predict cytomegalovirus infection status. A later analysis re-analyzed previously published TCR beta repertoires from about 600 donors and added high-resolution HLA genotyping to study TCR occurrence patterns. Rather than drawing on any new phenotypic data, the later analysis identified candidate immune exposures from TCR beta sequences and the way those sequences occurred across donors. An earlier analysis of about 600 of the donors used high-throughput TCR beta sequencing to judge whether each TCR beta V gene segment behaved as functional or pseudogenic. Donor age, sex, ethnicity and CMV serostatus were compiled together with the repertoire data. A later genetic analysis used genome-wide SNP genotypes for about 60% of the roughly 670 donors, treating that subset as a discovery cohort. All discovery cohort repertoires had been generated using a single sequencing platform. HLA typing covered class I and class II loci at four-digit resolution. The number of donors typed differed by locus, with roughly 620-630 for A, B, C, DRB1 and DQB1, 522 for DQA1, 600 to 610 for DPA1, and 400 to 490 for DPB1. A few DR-DQ haplotypes were treated as single units for association and clustering because of strong linkage in the cohort. Among 398 genotyped donors of the cohort, an average of approximately 250,000 unique TCR beta nucleotide sequences were sequenced per donor, 15% to 20% of them non-productive. Results the study describes overall, beyond this receptor: Because counts were too low, roughly 18 rarely observed V segments, including chromosome 9 orphons, were left out of the earlier analysis of over 550 of the donors. Broadly in line with IMGT annotations, most TCR beta V segments showed up in productive rearrangements about 87% or about 30% of the time in an earlier analysis of approximately 640 of the donors. The authors suggested that the approach could potentially be generalized to other disease states and immunological phenotypes. In vitro tests confirmed that three of the cytomegalovirus-associated TCR beta chains recognize cytomegalovirus antigens. Most CMV-associated TCR beta chains appeared to be HLA-restricted in a later analysis, and the HLA associations seemed to be driven largely by CMV exposure. The study gave a list of over 150 TCR beta chains associated with cytomegalovirus. A further reported finding was that TCR beta sequences accurately predicted the HLA-A and HLA-B alleles for most subjects in the first cohort. In a later analysis, 15,000 to 20,000 TCR beta sequences were associated with specific HLA alleles at a false discovery rate of 0.05. In a later analysis, TCR association rates were found to vary across HLA loci, with the most associated TCRs seen for DRB1 alleles and the fewest for HLA-C alleles. An association between a missense DCLRE1C variant and V-gene and J-gene trimming of TCR beta chains was found in a later genetic analysis and replicated in an independent cohort. For the cohort, immune exposure information was limited to CMV serostatus. Because some donors lacked HLA typing at each locus, the association tests relied only on the typed subset. While some public TCRs were present in many individuals, most TCR sequences turned up only very rarely across donors. Presence/absence analyses assumed roughly uniform sequencing depth across donors, an assumption that may not hold. According to a later genetic analysis, donors in an Asian-associated ancestry cluster had fewer N-insertions in productive TCRs than the roughly 700-donor mean. Several of the top co-occurrence clusters appeared to be linked to parvovirus B19, influenza, CMV and Epstein-Barr virus, according to a later analysis. A cluster of highly shared sequence variants was judged likely to be a technical artifact of the sequencing pipeline. In a later analysis, HLA-associated TCR beta chains were found to be more clonally expanded and to have lower generation probabilities than equally common non-associated chains. The classifier was reported to diagnose cytomegalovirus status with high specificity and sensitivity in both the original and validation cohorts. Only TCR beta chains were sequenced in this cohort, and the absence of alpha or paired-chain data limited detectable features. Correlated functional status among segregating V segments might reflect linkage disequilibrium, but an unknown experimental factor could not be ruled out. Because the 87-base-pair reads could not distinguish some IMGT-functional V segments, including TRBV6-2 and TRBV6-3, those segments were excluded. When HLA alleles, especially DR and DQ, strongly co-occurred, TCR associations were difficult to assign to individual alleles.

In total, roughly 670 healthy bone marrow donors made up the cohort. At the time of sampling, every cohort member was nominally healthy, though immune exposures that went unrecorded were likely present. The donor was CMV seropositive and belonged to the group of over 250 seropositive cohort members. A peripheral blood sample was collected from each donor, and TCR beta sequencing was performed on peripheral blood mononuclear cells. The Qiagen DNeasy Blood Extraction Kit was used to extract genomic DNA from the blood cell samples. The library was generated by the immunoSEQ multiplex PCR assay. The multiplex PCR relied on a mix of 60 forward primers for TCR Vbeta segments and 13 reverse primers for TCR Jbeta segments. The CDR3 region of rearranged TCR beta genes was amplified from genomic DNA with a multiplex PCR assay. The Illumina HiSeq System was used to sequence the amplified TCR beta libraries as 87-base-pair reads. The authors' analysis ran thus. Across the 640 or so repertoires, a later analysis counted 78 million or so unique TCR beta chains, 9.5 million to 12 million of which were shared by at least two donors. To remove PCR and sequencing errors, raw reads were error-corrected and collapsed into unique sequences using a nearest-neighbor algorithm that merged closely related sequences. V, D and J gene segments were assigned by aligning CDR3 sequences to IMGT reference sequences. For a sequence to be retained, a match of at least six nucleotides was required to both a V gene segment and a J gene segment. Rearrangements were called productive when the CDR3 lacked stop codons and stayed in frame with V and J; all others were non-productive. CDR3 was defined by IMGT convention, running from the second conserved V-encoded cysteine to the conserved J-encoded phenylalanine. In an earlier analysis of just under 600 of the donors, sequences lacking an unambiguous match to a single V gene segment were excluded. In an earlier analysis of 587 of the donors, V segments were called functional above 56.7% productive rearrangements and were called segregating when the between-donor standard deviation exceeded 5%. A statistical classification framework was built to diagnose cytomegalovirus status from the catalog of TCR beta chain sequences. In a later analysis, V and J genes were assigned by comparing TCR nucleotide sequences against IMGT/GENE-DB human TR gene sequences. The TCRdist pipeline was used in a later analysis to assign CDR3 sequences and most-parsimonious VDJ recombination scenarios. In a later analysis, each TCR beta chain was defined by its CDR3 amino acid sequence together with its V-gene family, and reads lacking a unique V-gene family were excluded. In a later analysis, 450 to 600 highly shared, low-generation-probability nucleotide sequences were removed to address suspected cross-contamination and a sequencing artifact. In a later analysis, a clonal expansion index for each public chain was calculated from normalized within-repertoire ranks of inferred template counts. A later analysis computed generation probabilities with a VDJ recombination model fitted to out-of-frame rearrangements, and checked the results against IGoR. In a later analysis, hypergeometric tests were used to score TCR-TCR, TCR-HLA and TCR-CMV co-occurrence, with a repertoire-size bias correction applied to TCR pairs. False discovery rates were estimated in a later analysis by permuting HLA or CMV assignments 20 times. In a later analysis, co-occurring TCRs were grouped using DBSCAN, with TCRdist sequence similarity added in when clustering inside HLA-allele-positive subsets. Repertoires with fewer than 30,000 or more than 120,000 public chains, plus five repertoires with anomalous nucleotide sharing, were excluded from co-occurrence clustering. TCRdb retrieved this table from immuneACCESS and kept in-frame rearrangements only. Not all clones are present; in checked studies, unresolved V genes account for under half, and no reason is known for the remainder. That table is the source of V, J and clone size, and D and trimming were worked out from the DNA. In this sample the table shows under 150,000 clones, 72% of which occur a single time. The ten largest clones add up to approximately 4.2% of the sample.

About this clone: Its antigen specificity is not known. Base quality data are lacking; no much larger clone is found one base away. Other nucleotide sequences from this sample produce the same CDR3.

Inclusive of the bounding cysteine and phenylalanine, the CDR3 is 15 residues long. Only the CDR3 part of the read is kept: 45 bases, read in frame from the first base. Material for sequencing was PBMCs. This TCR was recovered from a man in his fifties in good health and CMV-seropositive. Recombination linked TRBV21-1 to TRBJ1-5; TRBD1 was called by the table and not checked on the DNA. TRBV21-1 is a recognized pseudogene. The nucleotide sequence reads as follows: TGTGCCAGTAACCTTAACAGGAGTCAGAGTCAGCCCCAGCATTTT. This yields the protein CASNLNRSQSQPQHF.